The rows below give T cell receptor beta chains drawn from one sample of a study of T cell responses to AZD1222 COVID-19 vaccine. The repertoire was sequenced with immunoSEQ multiplex PCR; TCRdb's copy has only in-frame clones and lacks some. The table records approximately 130,000 clones, 89% of them present only once. Specimen: peripheral blood, collected 28 days after the second AZD1222 dose. The receptors shown here come from an adult who received the AZD1222 COVID-19 vaccine. The CDR3 runs from the conserved cysteine through the conserved F or W. The order of the fields is CDR3 protein, CDR3 DNA, D gene, V gene, clone size, J gene, CDR3 length. A D gene is named only where the DNA matches it firmly. Only part of the rows carry a size: once, few, many, or a class if the clone is expanded.

CDR3aa: CATRDRYEKTEAFF; CDR3nt: TGTGCCACCCGGGACAGGTACGAGAAGACTGAAGCTTTCTTT; d_gene: TRBD1; v_gene: TRBV6-5; abundance: NA; j_gene: TRBJ1-1; len: 14
CDR3aa: CASSSRTDNQPQHF; CDR3nt: TGTGCCAGCAGTTCGAGGACAGACAATCAGCCCCAGCATTTT; d_gene: NA; v_gene: TRBV27; abundance: NA; j_gene: TRBJ1-5; len: 14
CDR3aa: CASSDVTGGRDTQYF; CDR3nt: TGCGCCAGCAGTGATGTTACAGGAGGTAGAGATACGCAGTATTTT; d_gene: NA; v_gene: TRBV10-2; abundance: NA; j_gene: TRBJ2-3; len: 15
CDR3aa: CASSLLGRGAEQYF; CDR3nt: TGTGCCAGCAGCCTCCTCGGACGAGGGGCCGAGCAGTACTTC; d_gene: NA; v_gene: TRBV6-5; abundance: NA; j_gene: TRBJ2-7; len: 14
CDR3aa: CASSYSGFSPQYF; CDR3nt: TGTGCCAGCAGTTACTCGGGGTTCTCCCCGCAGTATTTT; d_gene: NA; v_gene: TRBV6-2/TRBV6-3; abundance: NA; j_gene: TRBJ2-3; len: 13
CDR3aa: CASSFGAGGGQPQHF; CDR3nt: TGTGCCAGCAGCTTCGGAGCGGGGGGCGGTCAGCCCCAGCATTTT; d_gene: NA; v_gene: TRBV7-8; abundance: NA; j_gene: TRBJ1-5; len: 15
CDR3aa: CACRDNTEAFF; CDR3nt: TGTGCCTGCCGGGACAACACTGAAGCTTTCTTT; d_gene: NA; v_gene: TRBV6-5; abundance: NA; j_gene: TRBJ1-1; len: 11
CDR3aa: CASSQDPLIGNTIYF; CDR3nt: TGTGCCAGCAGCCAAGATCCGCTCATTGGAAACACCATATATTTT; d_gene: NA; v_gene: TRBV14; abundance: few; j_gene: TRBJ1-3; len: 15
CDR3aa: CASSRSGTNQPQHF; CDR3nt: TGTGCCAGCAGCCGATCCGGGACCAATCAGCCCCAGCATTTT; d_gene: NA; v_gene: TRBV3-1/TRBV3-2; abundance: NA; j_gene: TRBJ1-5; len: 14
CDR3aa: CASGRRDRPNYGYTF; CDR3nt: TGTGCTAGTGGACGCCGGGACAGACCAAACTATGGCTACACCTTC; d_gene: TRBD1; v_gene: TRBV12-5; abundance: NA; j_gene: TRBJ1-2; len: 15
CDR3aa: CASSQRRPQHF; CDR3nt: TGCGCCAGCAGTCAAAGGCGGCCCCAGCATTTT; d_gene: NA; v_gene: TRBV23-1; abundance: few; j_gene: TRBJ1-5; len: 11
CDR3aa: CAWSSGNTIYF; CDR3nt: TGTGCCTGGAGTTCGGGAAACACCATATATTTT; d_gene: NA; v_gene: TRBV30; abundance: NA; j_gene: TRBJ1-3; len: 11
CDR3aa: CASSPVRQGANYGYTF; CDR3nt: TGTGCCAGCTCACCAGTCAGGCAGGGGGCGAACTATGGCTACACCTTC; d_gene: TRBD1; v_gene: TRBV18; abundance: NA; j_gene: TRBJ1-2; len: 16
CDR3aa: CASSQVTGGMNTEAFF; CDR3nt: TGCGCCAGCAGCCAGGTAACAGGGGGCATGAACACTGAAGCTTTCTTT; d_gene: TRBD1; v_gene: TRBV4-3; abundance: once; j_gene: TRBJ1-1; len: 16
CDR3aa: CASTTGTDSSGANVLTF; CDR3nt: TGTGCCAGCACGACAGGGACCGACAGCTCTGGGGCCAACGTCCTGACTTTC; d_gene: TRBD1; v_gene: TRBV5-4; abundance: NA; j_gene: TRBJ2-6; len: 17
CDR3aa: CASSLGEYRGPNYGYTF; CDR3nt: TGTGCCAGCAGCTTAGGGGAGTACAGGGGCCCTAACTATGGCTACACCTTC; d_gene: TRBD1; v_gene: TRBV11-2; abundance: NA; j_gene: TRBJ1-2; len: 17
CDR3aa: CASSNNAGTSGNNEQFF; CDR3nt: TGTGCCAGCAGCAACAATGCCGGGACTAGCGGAAACAATGAGCAGTTCTTC; d_gene: TRBD2; v_gene: TRBV5-5; abundance: NA; j_gene: TRBJ2-1; len: 17
CDR3aa: CASSVGTDTQYF; CDR3nt: TGTGCCAGCAGCGTCGGGACAGATACGCAGTATTTT; d_gene: NA; v_gene: TRBV7-9; abundance: NA; j_gene: TRBJ2-3; len: 12
CDR3aa: CASSPNPLAPSGNTIYF; CDR3nt: TGTGCCAGCAGTCCAAACCCCCTAGCCCCCTCTGGAAACACCATATATTTT; d_gene: NA; v_gene: TRBV27; abundance: NA; j_gene: TRBJ1-3; len: 17
CDR3aa: CASSYSTGVAYEQYF; CDR3nt: TGTGCCAGCAGTTACTCGACAGGGGTCGCCTACGAGCAGTACTTC; d_gene: TRBD1; v_gene: TRBV6-5; abundance: NA; j_gene: TRBJ2-7; len: 15